This T cell receptor (beta chain) was recorded in a study of shared clonotypes between healthy human individuals. The wider study: Used for every donor were three CD4 naive, three CD4 memory, two CD8 naive and one CD8 memory plate.

Germline CDR1 LNHNV, CDR2 YYDKDF (reference sequence). V was shortened by 3 bases and J by 0 bases, with 12 bases between the two germline ends. This CDR3 has 16 amino acids. A word on this clone: Its antigen is still unknown.

Overall study results and limits: Some naive CD4 clonotypes, 5% to 5.5%, turned up in common across several donors. Memory subsets generally showed lower estimated richness than naive subsets.

Clones were sequenced by immunoSEQ multiplex PCR, and TCRdb holds only the in-frame ones, with some missing. The sample shows about 690,000 clones, about 90% of them seen only once. The source is a man aged 18 to 29 in good health. Some clones in this sample may be carry-over from other donors' samples. The chain links TRBV15 to TRBJ1-3, with a tentative D call TRBD1 (5 bases). What was sequenced was memory CD8+ T cells from PBMCs. This sample's subset: CD45RO+ cells pooled with CCR7-negative TemRA cells. CDR3 DNA sequence: TGTGCCACCAGCAGGCGGGGACGGTACTCTGGAAACACCATATATTTT. Its protein product is CATSRRGRYSGNTIYF.